The sequence of this T cell receptor beta chain was determined in a study of early T cells in non-severe SARS-CoV-2 infection. As for the study in general: Sequencing was performed on bulk RNA from unsorted whole blood, leaving chains unpaired.

Germline values: CDR1 LGHDT, CDR2 YNNKEL (reference sequence). The V end was cut by 2 bases, the J end by 9 bases, with 11 bases between. The CDR3 loop spans 12 amino acids. Study-level points and caveats: Matches to VDJdb favored anti-spike CD8 responses and missed private and CD4 specificities.

Molecules of cDNA were individually given unique molecular identifiers that were attached to them. TCRdb re-called the 5' RACE reads with MiXCR, one entry per CDR3 protein. The sample shows more than 25,000 distinct CDR3 sequences, about 10% of them seen only once. There are many counts of this clonotype. Its antigen remains unknown. Material: whole blood. The source is an adult who was a healthcare worker with PCR-confirmed SARS-CoV-2 infection or an uninfected control (not recorded which). The chain uses TRBV3-1 and TRBJ2-7; tentative D call: TRBD2 (6 bases). As DNA, the CDR3 is TGTGCCAGCAGCCAACCTGCGGGGTGGCAGTACTTC. Translated, it gives CASSQPAGWQYF.